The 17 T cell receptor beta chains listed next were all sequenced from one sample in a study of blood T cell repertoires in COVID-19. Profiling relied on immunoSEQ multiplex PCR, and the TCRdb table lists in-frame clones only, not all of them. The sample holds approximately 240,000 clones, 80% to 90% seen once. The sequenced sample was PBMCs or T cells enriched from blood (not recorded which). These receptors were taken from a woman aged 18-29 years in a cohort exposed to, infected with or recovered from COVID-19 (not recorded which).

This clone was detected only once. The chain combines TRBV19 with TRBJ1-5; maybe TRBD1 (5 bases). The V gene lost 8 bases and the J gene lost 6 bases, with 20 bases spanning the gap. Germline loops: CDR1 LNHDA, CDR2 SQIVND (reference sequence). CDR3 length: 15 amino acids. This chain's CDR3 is CASWGGGIFSQPQHF. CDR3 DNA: TGTGCCAGTTGGGGTGGGGGGATTTTTAGTCAGCCCCAGCATTTT.

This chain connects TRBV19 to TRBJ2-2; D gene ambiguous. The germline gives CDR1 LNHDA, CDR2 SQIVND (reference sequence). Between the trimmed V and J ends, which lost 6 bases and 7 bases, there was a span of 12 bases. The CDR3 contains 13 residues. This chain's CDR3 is CASSAASIGELFF. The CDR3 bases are TGTGCCAGTAGCGCCGCTTCTATCGGGGAGCTGTTTTTT.

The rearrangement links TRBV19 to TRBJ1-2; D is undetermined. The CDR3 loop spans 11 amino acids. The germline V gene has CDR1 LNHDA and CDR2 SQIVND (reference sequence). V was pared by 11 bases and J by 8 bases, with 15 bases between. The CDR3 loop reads CAGALGGGYTF. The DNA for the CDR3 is TGTGCCGGAGCCCTAGGAGGGGGCTACACCTTC.

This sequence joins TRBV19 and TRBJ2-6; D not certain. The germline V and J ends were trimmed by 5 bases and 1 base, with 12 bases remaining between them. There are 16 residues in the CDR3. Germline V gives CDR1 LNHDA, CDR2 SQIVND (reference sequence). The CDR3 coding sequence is TGTGCCAGTAGTTTGAGTGCACAGTCTGGGGCCAACGTCCTGACTTTC. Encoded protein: CASSLSAQSGANVLTF.

CDR3 sequence (DNA): TGTGCCAGCAGTGGACAGGGGAAAGAGACCCAGTACTTC. Translated: CASSGQGKETQYF. The chain couples TRBV2 to TRBJ2-5; TRBD1 agrees at 8 bases. The CDR3 sequence is 13 residues long. Per the germline V gene, CDR1 is SNHLY and CDR2 is FYNNEI. J gave up 3 bases and V 4 bases, and 1 base lay outside the gene matches.

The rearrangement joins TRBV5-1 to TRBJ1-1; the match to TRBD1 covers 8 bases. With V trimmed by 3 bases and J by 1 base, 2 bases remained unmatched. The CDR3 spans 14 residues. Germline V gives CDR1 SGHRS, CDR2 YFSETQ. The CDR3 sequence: CASSSGQGNTEAFF. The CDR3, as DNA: TGCGCCAGCAGCTCTGGACAGGGGAACACTGAAGCTTTCTTT.

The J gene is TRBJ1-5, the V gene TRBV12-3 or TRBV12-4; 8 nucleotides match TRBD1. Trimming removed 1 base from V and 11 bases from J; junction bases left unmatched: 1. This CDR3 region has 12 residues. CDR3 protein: CASSLDRGSQHF. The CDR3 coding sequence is TGTGCCAGCAGTTTAGACAGGGGGTCCCAGCATTTT.

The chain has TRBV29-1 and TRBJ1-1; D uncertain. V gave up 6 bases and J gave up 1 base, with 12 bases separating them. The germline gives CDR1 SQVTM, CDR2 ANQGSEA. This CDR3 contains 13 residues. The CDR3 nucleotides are TGCAGCGTGCGGGGTGGTTCGAACACTGAAGCTTTCTTT. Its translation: CSVRGGSNTEAFF.

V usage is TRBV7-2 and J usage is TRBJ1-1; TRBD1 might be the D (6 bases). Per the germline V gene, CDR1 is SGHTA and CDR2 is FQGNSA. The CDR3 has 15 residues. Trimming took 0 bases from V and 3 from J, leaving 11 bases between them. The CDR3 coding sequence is TGTGCCAGCAGCTTAGCTTGGGGGCCCCACACTGAAGCTTTCTTT. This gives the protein CASSLAWGPHTEAFF.

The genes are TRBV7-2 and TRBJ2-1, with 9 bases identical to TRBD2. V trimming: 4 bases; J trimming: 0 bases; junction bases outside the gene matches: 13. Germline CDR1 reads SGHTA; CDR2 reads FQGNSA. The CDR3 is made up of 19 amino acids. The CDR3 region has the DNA TGTGCCAGCAGCTCGCGCGGGCTAGCGGGGCGTAGCTCCTACAATGAGCAGTTCTTC. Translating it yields CASSSRGLAGRSSYNEQFF.

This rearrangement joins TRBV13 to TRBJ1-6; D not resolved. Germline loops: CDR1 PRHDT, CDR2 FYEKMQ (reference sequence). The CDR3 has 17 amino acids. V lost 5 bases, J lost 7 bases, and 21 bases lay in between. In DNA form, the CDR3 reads TGTGCCAGCAGCCAACGAGGCCGGGGAGGATGGAATTCACCCCTCCACTTT. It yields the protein CASSQRGRGGWNSPLHF.

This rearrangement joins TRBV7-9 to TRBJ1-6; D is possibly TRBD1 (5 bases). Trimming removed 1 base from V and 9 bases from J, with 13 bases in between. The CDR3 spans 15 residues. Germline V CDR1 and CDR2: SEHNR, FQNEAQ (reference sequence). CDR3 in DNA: TGTGCCAGCAGCTTAGAGGGCGGAGGGGTTTCACCCCTCCACTTT. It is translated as CASSLEGGGVSPLHF.

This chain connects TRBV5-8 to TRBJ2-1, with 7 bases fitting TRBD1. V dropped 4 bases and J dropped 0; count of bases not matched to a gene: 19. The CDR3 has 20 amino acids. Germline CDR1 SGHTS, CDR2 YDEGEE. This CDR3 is CASSGETTGASFSSYNEQFF. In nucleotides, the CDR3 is TGTGCCAGCAGCGGCGAAACCACAGGGGCAAGCTTTAGCTCCTACAATGAGCAGTTCTTC.

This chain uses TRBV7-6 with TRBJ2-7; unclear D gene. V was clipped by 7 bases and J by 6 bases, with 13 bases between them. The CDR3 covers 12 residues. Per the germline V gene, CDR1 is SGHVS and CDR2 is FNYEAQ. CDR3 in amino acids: CASMDWSGEQYF. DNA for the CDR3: TGTGCCAGCATGGATTGGTCGGGCGAGCAGTACTTC. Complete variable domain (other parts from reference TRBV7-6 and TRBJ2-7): GAGVSQSPRYKVTKRGQDVALRCDPISGHVSLYWYRQALGQGPEFLTYFNYEAQQDKSGLPNDRFSAERPEGSISTLTIQRTEQRDSAMYRCASMDWSGEQYFGPGTRLTVT.

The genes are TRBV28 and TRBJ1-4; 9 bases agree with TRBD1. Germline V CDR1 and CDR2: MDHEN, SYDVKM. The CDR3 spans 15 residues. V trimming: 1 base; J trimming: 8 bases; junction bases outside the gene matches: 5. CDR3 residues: CASSLSGTGWEKLFF. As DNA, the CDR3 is TGTGCCAGCAGTTTATCCGGGACAGGGTGGGAAAAACTGTTTTTT. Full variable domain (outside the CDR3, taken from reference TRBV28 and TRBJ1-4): DVKVTQSSRYLVKRTGEKVFLECVQDMDHENMFWYRQDPGLGLRLIYFSYDVKMKEKGDIPEGYSVSREKKERFSLILESASTNQTSMYLCASSLSGTGWEKLFFGSGTQLSVL.

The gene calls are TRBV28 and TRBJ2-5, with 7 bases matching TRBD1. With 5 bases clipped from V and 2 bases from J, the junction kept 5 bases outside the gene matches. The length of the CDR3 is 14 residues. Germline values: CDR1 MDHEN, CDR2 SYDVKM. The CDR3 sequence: CASSGTVRQETQYF. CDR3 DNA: TGTGCCAGCAGTGGGACAGTTCGTCAAGAGACCCAGTACTTC. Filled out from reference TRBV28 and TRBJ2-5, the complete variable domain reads DVKVTQSSRYLVKRTGEKVFLECVQDMDHENMFWYRQDPGLGLRLIYFSYDVKMKEKGDIPEGYSVSREKKERFSLILESASTNQTSMYLCASSGTVRQETQYFGPGTRLLVL.

The CDR3 region has the DNA TGTGCCAGCAGTTACTCGAAGGGGTCTCAGCCCCAGCATTTT. It specifies CASSYSKGSQPQHF. J is TRBJ1-5 and V is TRBV6-5; D is possibly TRBD1 (5 bases). With 0 bases removed from V and 6 bases from J, the gap between germline ends came to 9 bases. Looked up from germline, CDR1 is MNHEY and CDR2 is SVGAGI. The CDR3 has 14 residues.